A single sample gave rise to the 15 T cell receptor beta chains below, sequenced in a study of blood T cell repertoires in COVID-19. TCRdb keeps only in-frame clones here, not all; method: immunoSEQ multiplex PCR. The sample carries around 140,000 clones, about four fifths recorded once. Sequenced: peripheral blood. Receptor source: a human donor in a cohort sampled during active COVID-19.

The chain is built from TRBV7-2 and TRBJ2-5; the match to TRBD2 covers 11 bases. The CDR3 contains 15 residues. CDR1 and CDR2 (germline): SGHTA, FQGNSA. Trimming at V came to 1 base and at J to 2 bases, leaving 0 bases not matched to a gene. CDR3 protein: CASSLGLAGQETQYF. CDR3 in DNA: TGTGCCAGCAGCTTAGGACTAGCGGGACAAGAGACCCAGTACTTC.

The table lists this clone with many counts. The chain links TRBV7-9 to TRBJ2-7, with TRBD2 matching over 7 bases. CDR3 length: 13 residues. CDR1 is SEHNR, CDR2 FQNEAQ, per germline (reference sequence). V shed 4 bases, J shed 5 bases, and the junction held 5 bases outside the gene matches. The CDR3: CASSSGLGHEQYF. The DNA for the CDR3 is TGTGCCAGCAGCTCTGGACTAGGCCACGAGCAGTACTTC.

This rearrangement joins TRBV7-9 to TRBJ2-7; 7 bases line up with TRBD1. CDR1 SEHNR and CDR2 FQNEAQ come from the germline V gene (reference sequence). With V trimmed by 6 bases and J by 5 bases, 4 bases remained unmatched. This CDR3 is built from 12 residues. The CDR3 sequence is CASSYGQDEQYF. The CDR3 DNA reads TGTGCCAGCAGTTATGGACAGGACGAGCAGTACTTC.

The sample holds a few counts of this clone. DNA for the CDR3: TGTGCCAGTACCCCCCGGGTGGAAGGGGATCAGCCCCAGCATTTT. This gives the protein CASTPRVEGDQPQHF. The chain couples TRBV19 to TRBJ1-5; D may be TRBD1 (5 bases). Trimming left V 7 bases short and J 5 bases short, with 18 bases between. The CDR3 has 15 residues. CDR1 is LNHDA and CDR2 is SQIVND in the germline V gene (reference sequence).

The V and J genes are TRBV27 and TRBJ2-3; TRBD2 might be the D (5 bases). This CDR3 is built from 15 residues. Germline assignment: CDR1 MNHEY and CDR2 SMNVEV (reference sequence). V was trimmed by 2 bases and J by 6 bases, leaving 15 bases between them. The chain's CDR3 is CASSLGAVRRDTQYF. CDR3 sequence (DNA): TGTGCCAGCAGTTTAGGAGCGGTCAGGAGGGATACGCAGTATTTT.

The chain employs TRBV5-5 and TRBJ1-2, with D possibly TRBD1 on 5 matching bases. V dropped 0 bases and J dropped 2 bases, with 11 bases sitting between them. The CDR3 extends over 15 amino acids. CDR1 and CDR2 from the germline V gene are SGHKS and YYEKEE (reference sequence). Here the CDR3 DNA reads TGTGCCAGCAGCTTGGGGGGCAGACCCAACTATGGCTACACCTTC. Protein product: CASSLGGRPNYGYTF.

V is TRBV4-1 and J is TRBJ1-2; 9 nucleotides align to TRBD1. This CDR3 has 15 residues. The germline V gene has CDR1 MGHRA and CDR2 YSYEKL. Trimming cost V 3 bases and J 0 bases; bases outside gene matches: 2. The CDR3 DNA follows: TGCGCCAGCAGCCAGGGACAGGGCACTAACTATGGCTACACCTTC. Its translation is CASSQGQGTNYGYTF.

V gene TRBV3-1 (or the pseudogene TRBV3-2) combines with J gene TRBJ1-2; maybe TRBD1 (5 bases). The length of the CDR3 is 16 residues. Trimming shortened V by 5 bases and J by 1 base, and 17 bases separated the two germline ends. From germline, CDR1 is LGHDT and CDR2 YNNKEL (reference sequence). The CDR3 bases are TGTGCCAGCAGCAAGACCTCGGGGGAATTTAACTATGGCTACACCTTC. Translating gives CASSKTSGEFNYGYTF.

V usage is TRBV19 and J usage is TRBJ2-1, with D perhaps TRBD2 (5 bases). The CDR3 contains 16 residues. Deletions cut 1 base from V and 6 bases from J, with 16 bases between. Germline V gene lookup returns CDR1 LNHDA and CDR2 SQIVND (reference sequence). The CDR3 region has the DNA TGTGCCAGTAGTATAGGGCCGCAGCGGAGAGGCAATGAGCAGTTCTTC. It codes for CASSIGPQRRGNEQFF. The full variable domain, in which reference TRBV19 and TRBJ2-1 provide the parts outside the CDR3, is DGGITQSPKYLFRKEGQNVTLSCEQNLNHDAMYWYRQDPGQGLRLIYYSQIVNDFQKGDIAEGYSVSREKKESFPLTVTSAQKNPTAFYLCASSIGPQRRGNEQFFGPGTRLTVL.

The chain has TRBV3-1 (or the pseudogene TRBV3-2) and TRBJ2-5, with 10 bases fitting TRBD2. With V trimmed by 0 bases and J by 3 bases, 7 bases remained unmatched. The germline V gene has CDR1 LGHDT and CDR2 YNNKEL (reference sequence). The CDR3 covers 17 residues. For the CDR3, the DNA is TGTGCCAGCAGCCAAGATCGGGGTCTAGCGGGAGAAGAGACCCAGTACTTC. This codes for CASSQDRGLAGEETQYF.

The chain uses TRBV19 and TRBJ2-7, with a possible D match to TRBD1 (6 bases). Germline CDR1 is LNHDA and CDR2 is SQIVND (reference sequence). Between the trimmed V and J ends, which lost 1 base and 5 bases, there was a span of 15 bases. The CDR3 loop spans 15 amino acids. This CDR3 is CASSIGGTGIHEQYF. The CDR3 DNA is TGTGCCAGTAGTATAGGGGGCACAGGGATCCACGAGCAGTACTTC. Drawing the rest from reference TRBV19 and TRBJ2-7, the complete variable domain is DGGITQSPKYLFRKEGQNVTLSCEQNLNHDAMYWYRQDPGQGLRLIYYSQIVNDFQKGDIAEGYSVSREKKESFPLTVTSAQKNPTAFYLCASSIGGTGIHEQYFGPGTRLTVT.

The chain employs TRBV28 and TRBJ2-7; 10 positions agree with TRBD2. J lost 2 bases, V lost 4 bases, and 11 bases had no gene match. This CDR3 has 17 residues. Germline values: CDR1 MDHEN, CDR2 SYDVKM. The chain's CDR3 is CASSSPLTSGATYEQYF. Here the CDR3 DNA reads TGTGCCAGCAGTTCCCCACTAACTAGCGGGGCAACCTACGAGCAGTACTTC.

This clone was detected a few times. The chain uses TRBV5-1 and TRBJ1-1; tentatively, D is TRBD1 (6 bases). The CDR3 runs to 14 residues. Germline CDR1 SGHRS, CDR2 YFSETQ. Trimming stripped 3 bases from V and 5 bases from J, with 14 bases between. The DNA for the CDR3 is TGCGCCAGCAGCTCCCCACCAGGGGAGACTGAAGCTTTCTTT. Translating it yields CASSSPPGETEAFF.

This rearrangement joins TRBV4-3 to TRBJ2-6; D gene uncertain. The CDR3 length is 17 residues. Trimming left V 0 bases short and J 0 bases short, with 9 bases between. Germline CDR1 reads LGHNA; CDR2 reads YSLEER. The CDR3 DNA reads TGCGCCAGCAGCCAAGATCTTGTCAGCTCTGGGGCCAACGTCCTGACTTTC. This sequence encodes CASSQDLVSSGANVLTF.

The chain links TRBV2 to TRBJ1-2; 12 nucleotides agree with TRBD1. V shed 9 bases and J 1 base; nucleotides not matched to a gene: 12. The germline gives CDR1 SNHLY, CDR2 FYNNEI. The CDR3 has 17 residues. CDR3 amino acids: CARLRGDRGQGNYGYTF. In DNA form, the CDR3 reads TGTGCCAGACTCCGGGGGGACAGGGGGCAGGGTAACTATGGCTACACCTTC.